This T cell receptor beta chain was identified in a study of neurological immune-mediated disorders. Study observations and caveats: Across subjects, expanded clones had no CDR3 amino acid sequences in common, pointing to private repertoires in all groups.

The cDNA was synthesized by 5'RACE incorporating 10-nucleotide random UMIs. Every sequencing run generated in excess of 170 million TCR-beta sequences. These sequences covered 15-18 subjects. TCRdb reprocessed the 5' RACE reads via MiXCR and lists one record per CDR3 protein. The sample comprises fewer than 90,000 distinct CDR3 sequences, 10% of which are singletons, and about 1.8% rests with the top ten. This clonotype was seen at least ten times. Its target is unknown. Sequencing used PBMCs. The clonotype originates from a man in his forties or fifties in good health.

The CDR3 region has the DNA TGTGCCAGCAGCCAAGGGTCGAGCGGGGGGTTGAATGAGCAGTTCTTC. Translating it yields CASSQGSSGGLNEQFF. The gene calls are TRBV3-1 and TRBJ2-1, with 9 bases that match TRBD2. Germline CDR1 reads LGHDT; CDR2 reads YNNKEL (reference sequence). This CDR3 has 16 amino acids. The trim removed 1 base at V and 7 bases at J, leaving 8 bases unmatched.